These 15 T cell receptor beta chains came from one sample sequenced in a study of regulatory T cells in long-lasting Graves disease (dated by TCRdb to about 2021). Library preparation employed multiplex PCR. Data came from an Illumina HiSeq 4000. To build TCR beta libraries, CDR3 regions were amplified by Arm-PCR using iRepertoire HTBI primers. In-frame beta chains were kept once TCRdb had trimmed the public reads at Q25 with fastp and called clones with MiXCR. Under each unique CDR3 protein, matching rows form one entry showing the most common genes and DNA. The sample table shows 400,000 to 500,000 distinct CDR3 sequences, and around 20% are seen once. Over 7.5% of the sample goes to the ten largest clones. The sample's time point label is to be understood as: persistent/refractory GD, antithyroid drugs over 5 years with positive TRAb. For both TCR sequencing and RNA sequencing, RNA was extracted from PBMCs in TRIzol.

The source was peripheral blood mononuclear cells (PBMCs), collected when the disease was refractory, from a patient treated with antithyroid drugs. These receptor sequences come from a female donor with Graves disease.

Many counts were recorded for this clonotype. The chain employs TRBV27 and TRBJ1-6; D is undetermined. CDR1 MNHEY and CDR2 SMNVEV come from the germline V gene (reference sequence). This CDR3 has 13 amino acids. The V end lost 0 bases, the J end lost 10 bases, and 7 bases lay between the germline ends. CDR3 DNA sequence: TGTGCCAGCAGTTTATCGGGTTCGTCACCCCTCCACTTT. Its translation is CASSLSGSSPLHF.

This rearrangement joins TRBV10-2 to TRBJ2-3; D gene unclear. The CDR3 contains 16 residues. CDR1 WSHSY and CDR2 SAAADI come from the germline V gene. Trimming shortened V by 4 bases and J by 0 bases, and 14 bases separated the two germline ends. The CDR3, as DNA: TGCGCCAGCAGTGTCCACTGGGCCCCGAGCACAGATACGCAGTATTTT. Translating gives CASSVHWAPSTDTQYF.

This clonotype has ten or more counts. The chain carries TRBV28 and TRBJ1-2; 7 positions match TRBD1. The CDR3 runs to 15 residues. The germline V gene has CDR1 MDHEN and CDR2 SYDVKM. Trimming took 5 bases from V and 6 from J; bases not matched to a gene: 12. For the CDR3, the DNA is TGTGCCAGCAGTACGCGGACAGGAATAAGGGATGGCTACACCTTC. Protein sequence: CASSTRTGIRDGYTF.

The J gene is TRBJ2-2, the V gene TRBV25-1; 9 nucleotides align to TRBD1. CDR1 and CDR2 (germline): MGHDK, SYGVNS. The CDR3 covers 17 residues. V shed 1 base and J 5 bases; nucleotides not matched to a gene: 8. Written as DNA, the CDR3 is TGTGCCAGCAGTGAATTAAGGGGACAGGGAGGGACCGGGGAGCTGTTTTTT. As protein: CASSELRGQGGTGELFF.

The chain recombines TRBV19 with TRBJ1-1; a weak D match, TRBD1 (5 bases). The V end was cut by 3 bases, the J end by 0 bases, with 20 bases between. The CDR3 totals 18 residues. Germline V gene data show CDR1 as LNHDA and CDR2 as SQIVND (reference sequence). CDR3 protein: CASSIRLVGVVVNTEAFF. The DNA of the CDR3 is TGTGCCAGTAGTATCAGACTGGTGGGGGTGGTGGTGAACACTGAAGCTTTCTTT.

The chain has TRBV7-9 and TRBJ2-3, with unresolved D. CDR3 length: 12 amino acids. Deletions cut 6 bases from V and 6 bases from J, with 10 bases between. The germline V gene encodes CDR1 SEHNR and CDR2 FQNEAQ (reference sequence). CDR3 loop: CASSESLDTQYF. For the CDR3, the DNA is TGTGCCAGCAGTGAGTCCTTGGATACGCAGTATTTT.

This clonotype came up many times. The J gene is TRBJ1-2, the V gene TRBV28, with a possible D match to TRBD1 (6 bases). V was shortened by 1 base and J by 14 bases, with 11 bases between the two germline ends. Germline V CDR1 and CDR2: MDHEN, SYDVKM. This CDR3 comprises 11 residues. As DNA, the CDR3 is TGTGCCAGCAGTTTATCAGGGGAATTGACCTTC. Translating gives CASSLSGELTF.

About this clonotype itself: It may be a read error: a sequence one base away is much more abundant. The genes are TRBV6-2 or TRBV6-3 and TRBJ2-7; either TRBD1 or TRBD2 may supply D (5 bases each). The CDR3 sequence is 15 residues long. The germline gives CDR1 MNHEY, CDR2 SVGEGT. The CDR3 reads CANSYSGRASYEQYF. The CDR3 DNA reads as TGTGCCAACAGTTACTCGGGACGGGCATCCTACGAGCAGTACTTC.

This chain connects TRBV19 to TRBJ2-7; the match to TRBD2 covers 8 bases. The CDR3 covers 15 residues. J was trimmed by 5 bases and V by 6 bases; bases with no gene match: 12. CDR1 and CDR2 (germline): LNHDA, SQIVND (reference sequence). The CDR3 DNA reads TGTGCCAGTAGCCTGTCTAGGACTAGCTTCCACGAGCAGTACTTC. Translation: CASSLSRTSFHEQYF.

Many counts were recorded for this clonotype. The CDR3 protein is CASSLWTDDNQPQHF. The DNA for the CDR3 is TGTGCCAGCAGCTTATGGACAGACGATAATCAGCCCCAGCATTTT. This chain joins TRBV7-9 and TRBJ1-5; a possible D gene is TRBD1 (6 bases). V was clipped by 2 bases and J by 4 bases, with 12 bases between them. Germline V gene data show CDR1 as SEHNR and CDR2 as FQNEAQ (reference sequence). The CDR3 covers 15 residues.

To note about this clonotype: This CDR3 is missing its conserved last phenylalanine or tryptophan, likely due to a read error. The rearrangement links TRBV7-2 to TRBJ1-2, with D possibly being TRBD1 (6 bases). CDR3 length equals 16 residues. V was clipped by 0 bases and J by 4 bases, with 15 bases between them. Germline-derived CDR1 and CDR2 are SGHTA and FQGNSA. The CDR3 coding sequence is TGTGCCAGCAGCTTAGCCAGGGGATGGTCTAGCTATGGCTACACCCTC. It translates to CASSLARGWSSYGYTL.

The gene calls are TRBV28 and TRBJ2-2, with unresolved D. CDR1 is MDHEN, CDR2 SYDVKM, per germline. The CDR3 covers 14 residues. V was cut by 2 bases and J by 6 bases, with 10 bases left in between. CDR3 protein: CASSLSYGPGELFF. CDR3 in DNA: TGTGCCAGCAGTTTAAGCTACGGGCCCGGGGAGCTGTTTTTT.

This clonotype has just a few counts. This chain links TRBV19 with TRBJ1-6; possibly TRBD1 for D (5 bases). This CDR3 region has 17 residues. From germline, CDR1 is LNHDA and CDR2 SQIVND (reference sequence). V was shortened by 1 base and J by 5 bases, with 15 bases between the two germline ends. As DNA, the CDR3 is TGTGCCAGTAGTATAGGACAGAGGCAAGTGGATAATTCACCCCTCCACTTT. Protein product: CASSIGQRQVDNSPLHF.

This clonotype has more than one count but fewer than ten. The chain has TRBV3-1 and TRBJ2-7, with 9 bases aligning to TRBD1. The J segment lost 2 bases and the V segment lost 2 bases, leaving 4 bases of the junction unmatched. Germline CDR1 LGHDT, CDR2 YNNKEL (reference sequence). The CDR3 extends over 15 amino acids. For the CDR3, the DNA is TGTGCCAGCAGCCAATTTCGGACAGGGGCCTACGAGCAGTACTTC. Translating it yields CASSQFRTGAYEQYF.

Many counts were recorded for this clonotype. This chain connects TRBV2 to TRBJ1-2; the match to TRBD1 covers 7 bases. The CDR3 is 17 residues long. Germline V CDR1 and CDR2: SNHLY, FYNNEI. Germline trimming cut 6 bases from V and 0 bases from J; bases unmatched to any gene: 13. The CDR3 nucleotides are TGTGCCAGCAGATTTACTTTCTTAGGGGGCCCTAACTATGGCTACACCTTC. It encodes CASRFTFLGGPNYGYTF.